The present entry profiles one TCR beta chain with its context. Which antigen it targets is not known. Nothing much larger sits one base from this clone, and base qualities are not available. To estimate absolute template abundance from read counts, synthetic TCR analog templates were spiked into each PCR. The immunoSEQ assay was used to amplify TCRbeta CDR3 regions from genomic DNA with bias-controlled V and J gene primers. Sequencing of rearranged TCRbeta segments was done at approximately 20X coverage. Concerning the study's data processing: Sequencing errors were corrected by clustering and CDR3s were annotated against IMGT to assign V, D and J genes. Downstream analyses used only productive TCRbeta rearrangements and left out out-of-frame or stop-codon sequences. Clonality was computed as one minus Shannon entropy normalized by the log of the number of unique productive sequences. Clones differing between time points or between blood and tumor were identified using Fisher's exact test with Benjamini-Hochberg correction, with an adjusted p below 0.01 applied as the threshold. Entries here come from immuneACCESS through TCRdb and include only in-frame sequences with V and J called. Some clones fail to appear in such tables; in the studies checked, an unresolved V gene covers under half of the shortfall, and the cause of the remainder is unknown. Clone size and V and J calls were adopted from that table, with D and trimming inferred from the DNA. This sample has around 100,000 clones in its table, and approximately 90% of those were observed once. Approximately 3.8% of the sample is in the top ten clones.

This sample was included in a study of PD-L1 blockade in urothelial cancer (dated by TCRdb to the late 2010s). Turning to the overall study: Every patient began therapy at some point between 2013 and 2015 and was given atezolizumab 1,200 mg intravenously every 3 weeks. An exploratory multi-omic analysis was conducted of the somatic, immune and clinical correlates of response to PD-L1 blockade with atezolizumab in urothelial cancer. Durable clinical benefit was defined as a progression-free survival longer than 6 months, and TCR features were additionally tested against progression-free survival and overall survival. About nine tenths of the roughly 29 patients were males with bladder-origin urothelial cancer, and about 60% of the 29 reported a prior smoking history. TCR sequencing covered pretreatment tumor samples and matched, serially collected peripheral blood taken before and after atezolizumab treatment. In the same patients, pretreatment tumors underwent whole exome sequencing and RNA sequencing in addition to TCR sequencing. Around 29 patients had pretreatment blood TCR-seq, about 25 had at least one posttreatment blood collection, and about 25 had tumor TCR-seq. Blood samples gave median yields of roughly 150,000 T cells and 82,636 unique TCRs, along with a median clonality of about 0.084. Blood samples were analyzed at two time points: 3 weeks after treatment start (second dose) and 6 weeks after treatment start. Patients had an ECOG performance status of 0 or 1 and had received between 0 and 3 prior chemotherapy regimens. Durable clinical benefit was achieved by nine patients but not by the remaining 20.

Including cysteine and phenylalanine, the CDR3 has 16 amino acids. The retained sequence is limited to the CDR3, 48 bases, with the frame set at the first base. Ends trimmed: V by 2 bases, J by 1 base; bases unmatched to a gene: 5. From the germline V gene (reference sequence), CDR1 is MNHNY and CDR2 is SVGAGI. The sample's time point label, decoded: peripheral blood 6 weeks after treatment start. A cohort of 25 to 30 patients with locally advanced or metastatic urothelial carcinoma, treated at Memorial Sloan Kettering on a trial protocol, was included. Peripheral blood mononuclear cells were collected from each patient pretreatment and during treatment, giving between 1 and 8 total time points per patient. The Qiagen DNeasy Blood extraction kit was used to purify genomic DNA from total PBMCs and from tumor samples. PBMCs were collected pretreatment and during treatment, and were isolated and stored as previously described.

The investigation overall reported the following: Because the sample size was small (n ≈ 27) and many exploratory analyses were performed, the results are intended to be hypothesis-generating. Improved progression-free and overall survival was found to be associated with pretreatment peripheral blood TCR clonality below the median. Among patients with durable benefit, tumor-associated TCR clones showed greater expansion in peripheral blood 3 weeks after treatment started (n ≈ 20, p = 0.022).

This clonotype was sampled from a man aged 60-69 years with urothelial cancer. The V gene is TRBV6-6 and the J gene is TRBJ1-1, with TRBD1 matching 9 junction bases. Sequenced here: PBMCs, sampled around atezolizumab (anti-PD-L1) treatment. The CDR3 amino acid sequence is: CASSYGNRGPNTEAFF. The DNA sequence follows: TGTGCCAGCAGTTACGGGAACAGGGGGCCGAACACTGAAGCTTTCTTT.